Here is one T cell receptor (beta chain) with its context. Trimming removed 7 bases from V and 5 bases from J; junction bases left unmatched: 4. The germline V gene has CDR1 MDHEN and CDR2 SYDVKM. This CDR3 is built from 14 residues. This sample was included in a study of blood T cell repertoires in COVID-19. Overall study: Sites in the United States, Italy and Spain provided acute and convalescent COVID-19 samples. Sample material is recorded as cDNA or gDNA derived from T cells, B-cell-depleted T cells, or PBMCs.

Clones were read by immunoSEQ multiplex PCR, and TCRdb kept only the in-frame ones, dropping some. The profile shows about 370,000 clones, about 90% of them singletons. Specimen: peripheral blood. The clonotype comes from a woman in her thirties with COVID-19, enrolled during active disease. The chain joins TRBV28 to TRBJ2-1, with TRBD2 matching 11 bases. The CDR3 bases are TGTGCCAGCATTAGCGGGGGGGCCCACAATGAGCAGTTCTTC. It translates to CASISGGAHNEQFF.